This T cell receptor beta chain was retrieved from a study of human versus mouse CDR3 diversity and MHC coevolution (dated by TCRdb to the late 2010s). As for the study more broadly: The immunoSEQ assay was reported to detect one in 200,000 T cells and to minimize amplification bias from multiplex PCR. Human naive CD4 T cell repertoires served as a reference for TCR selection on multiple MHC II alleles, compared against human-TCR-locus transgenic mice with single MHC II. Three healthy volunteer blood donors were included in the human cohort, with one aged 30 to 40, one aged 40 to 49 and one aged 60 to 70 at collection. Across mouse and human samples, each sample had between about 0.6 x 10^7 and 1.6 x 10^7 valid reads. What the authors observed across the whole study: On average, humans had more CDR3 deletions and insertions than mice did, pointing to greater exonuclease and TdT activity. iCHAO1 estimates gave humans the largest TCR beta repertoire, some 1.6 million clonotypes, attributed likely to selection by multiple MHC II molecules. Because human T cells were selected on roughly 6 MHC II alleles, repertoire diversity was not considered directly comparable between humans and mice. Among all compared groups, most of the three human donors had the lowest clonal inequality scores.

Fluorescence-activated cell sorting was used to pull naive CD4 T cells, meaning cells that were CD45RO-negative and CD62L-positive, out of the PBMCs. Roughly 50 ml of fresh peripheral blood was collected from each donor, and PBMCs were isolated by Ficoll density centrifugation. Sorting was performed on a FACSAria III instrument, with purity above 85% for all samples. This clone was observed once. Its antigen is not yet known. No qualities accompany the bases; no much larger clone lies one base away. The CDR3, cysteine through phenylalanine, is 13 amino acids long. Here the CDR3 DNA is all that survives: 39 bases in frame from base 1. As encoded in the germline V gene, CDR1 is SGHDT while CDR2 is YYEEEE. V is pared back by 0 bases and J by 4 bases, with 7 bases lying between the germline termini. The QIAGEN blood and tissue kit was used to extract genomic DNA from sorted cells, and the DNA was quantified on a NanoDrop 1000. Using multiplex PCR of genomic DNA, the immunoSEQ platform deep sequenced and quantified the TCR alpha and beta chains. As for the original processing: Annotation of the TCR sequences relied on IMGT gene and region definitions. Out-of-frame rearrangements were taken as a proxy for the preselection repertoire and were compared with in-frame clonotypes. Repertoire size was estimated with the iCHAO1 estimator supplied with the immunoSEQ platform. A Gini index based on the Lorenz curve was applied to in-frame amino acid clonotypes to measure clonal inequality. The intersect function of the R package tcR was used to count shared clonotypes, and the Jaccard index was used to score similarity. V, J and V-J usage frequencies went into a principal component analysis run with the R prcomp function, with no normalization applied. TCRdb obtained this table from immuneACCESS and retained in-frame rearrangements with V and J assigned. These tables miss some clones; where compared with another copy, unresolved V genes account for less than half of the shortfall, and the remainder is unexplained. The V and J calls and clone size were taken over from that table, and D and trimming were inferred from the DNA. This sample holds about 77,000 clones; roughly 92% were observed only once. About 0.15% of the sample is taken by the ten largest.

The clonotype comes from a person between 25 and 69 years old in good health. The rearranged chain carries TRBV5-6 and TRBJ1-2, with TRBD1 tentatively as D gene (5 bases match). The sample taken for sequencing was naive CD4+ T cells from blood. The meaning of the sample's cell subset or site label: CD45RO-negative CD62L-positive naive CD4 T cells. The DNA sequence is given as TGTGCCAGCAGCTTGGACAGGACCTATGGCTACACCTTC. Translated, this gives CASSLDRTYGYTF.